The 23 T cell receptor beta chains below all came from one sample that was sequenced in a study of T cell responses to AZD1222 COVID-19 vaccine. The method was immunoSEQ multiplex PCR; TCRdb's version includes in-frame clones alone and lacks a portion of them. The sample includes 40,000 to 55,000 clones, around 80% of them seen just once. The sequenced sample was peripheral blood, obtained on day 0 of AZD1222 vaccination. All receptors derive from an adult in good health.

V usage is TRBV6-5 and J usage is TRBJ1-3; no firm D call. V lost 6 bases to trimming and J lost 0 bases, with 9 bases between them. The CDR3 runs to 14 residues. Germline V lookup: CDR1 MNHEY, CDR2 SVGAGI. CDR3 sequence: CASSLLSSGNTIYF. In DNA, the CDR3 is TGTGCCAGCAGCCTTCTGAGCTCTGGAAACACCATATATTTT.

This clone was seen a single time. The chain is built from TRBV6-2 or TRBV6-3 and TRBJ1-4; no clear D. With 4 bases removed from V and 3 bases from J, the gap between germline ends came to 12 bases. The CDR3 covers 15 residues. Germline CDR1 MNHEY, CDR2 SVGEGT. CDR3 coding DNA: TGTGCCAGCAGTTCCCGACGGGGTTCTAATGAAAAACTGTTTTTT. Its translation: CASSSRRGSNEKLFF.

This chain links TRBV19 with TRBJ1-5, with D unclear. Germline V gene data show CDR1 as LNHDA and CDR2 as SQIVND (reference sequence). This CDR3 region has 16 residues. V shed 7 bases and J shed 0 bases, with 16 bases lying between them. CDR3: CASTPGLRSSNQPQHF. CDR3 DNA: TGTGCCAGTACCCCCGGGTTGCGCTCTAGCAATCAGCCCCAGCATTTT.

The V call is TRBV23-1, the J call TRBJ2-3; possibly TRBD2 for D (5 bases). TRBV23-1 carries the ORF label, with uncertain function. The germline V and J ends were trimmed by 1 base and 0 bases, with 11 bases remaining between them. The CDR3 spans 16 residues. This CDR3 is CASSQLRAQSTDTQYF. In DNA, the CDR3 is TGCGCCAGCAGTCAATTGAGGGCACAAAGCACAGATACGCAGTATTTT.

V is TRBV7-2 and J is TRBJ2-5; unclear D gene. The V end lost 5 bases, the J end lost 5 bases, and 18 bases lay between the germline ends. CDR3 length equals 15 residues. CDR1 SGHTA and CDR2 FQGNSA come from the germline V gene. CDR3 bases: TGTGCCAGCAGCCCCCCGGAAACGGGCGCGGAGACCCAGTACTTC. Translated: CASSPPETGAETQYF.

V is TRBV5-1 and J is TRBJ1-4; 11 bases fit TRBD1. This CDR3 contains 15 residues. J gave up 6 bases and V 3 bases, and 4 bases lay outside the gene matches. Germline lookup yields CDR1 SGHRS and CDR2 YFSETQ. The CDR3 DNA is TGCGCCAGCAGCTCTGGACAGGGGGCGCATGAAAAACTGTTTTTT. This sequence encodes CASSSGQGAHEKLFF.

The rearrangement links TRBV27 to TRBJ2-7; 9 nucleotides line up with TRBD1. Per germline, CDR1 MNHEY and CDR2 SMNVEV (reference sequence). The V gene end was trimmed by 5 bases and the J gene end by 2 bases; junction bases not matched to a gene: 4. The CDR3 runs to 14 residues. For the CDR3, the DNA is TGTGCCAGCAGTCAAGACAGGGGGACCTACGAGCAGTACTTC. This encodes CASSQDRGTYEQYF.

This clone was seen a single time. This sequence joins TRBV5-4 and TRBJ2-5, with TRBD2 identical over 7 bases. V was clipped by 0 bases and J by 1 base; unmatched bases: 6. The germline V gene has CDR1 SGHNT and CDR2 YYREEE (reference sequence). CDR3 length: 16 amino acids. CDR3 sequence (DNA): TGTGCCAGCAGCTTGGGTTGGTCTAGCGGCCAAGAGACCCAGTACTTC. It translates to CASSLGWSSGQETQYF.

The CDR3, as DNA: TGTGCCAGCAGCTTGCCCCTACCGAACACTGAAGCTTTCTTT. Protein product: CASSLPLPNTEAFF. V usage is TRBV5-5 and J usage is TRBJ1-1; no clear D. V was clipped by 1 base and J by 1 base, with 8 bases between them. Looked up from germline, CDR1 is SGHKS and CDR2 is YYEKEE (reference sequence). The CDR3 contains 14 residues. The variable domain in full, with the rest retrieved from reference TRBV5-5 and TRBJ1-1, is DAGVTQSPTHLIKTRGQQVTLRCSPISGHKSVSWYQQVLGQGPQFIFQYYEKEERGRGNFPDRFSARQFPNYSSELNVNALLLGDSALYLCASSLPLPNTEAFFGQGTRLTVV.

This sequence joins TRBV30 and TRBJ2-2; TRBD2 might be the D (5 bases). The germline gives CDR1 GTSNPN, CDR2 SVGIG (reference sequence). V was shortened by 7 bases and J by 0 bases, with 12 bases between the two germline ends. CDR3 length: 14 amino acids. As DNA, the CDR3 is TGTGCCTCCTGGACTGAAGCGAACACCGGGGAGCTGTTTTTT. Translated, it gives CASWTEANTGELFF.

The CDR3 protein is CASRRGGNEKLFF. The CDR3 DNA reads as TGTGCCAGCAGGAGAGGGGGTAATGAAAAACTGTTTTTT. V is TRBV28 and J is TRBJ1-4; possibly TRBD1 for D (6 bases). V lost 6 bases and J lost 4, with 9 bases in between. The germline CDR1 and CDR2 sequences are MDHEN and SYDVKM. The CDR3 is 13 amino acids.

V usage is TRBV7-9 and J usage is TRBJ2-2, with 9 bases aligning to TRBD1. The germline V gene has CDR1 SEHNR and CDR2 FQNEAQ (reference sequence). The CDR3 has 17 residues. J gave up 7 bases and V 5 bases, and 14 bases lay outside the gene matches. The CDR3 here is CASSAQSSGTGHGELFF. CDR3 nucleotide sequence: TGTGCCAGCAGCGCACAAAGTTCCGGGACAGGGCACGGGGAGCTGTTTTTT.

The chain is built from TRBV3-1 (or the pseudogene TRBV3-2) and TRBJ1-6; D is possibly TRBD1 (5 bases). Trimming shortened V by 0 bases and J by 5 bases, and 14 bases separated the two germline ends. This CDR3 comprises 17 residues. From germline, CDR1 is LGHDT and CDR2 YNNKEL (reference sequence). The CDR3 loop is CASSQEEAEGNNSPLHF. The CDR3 coding sequence is TGTGCCAGCAGCCAAGAGGAGGCCGAGGGGAATAATTCACCCCTCCACTTT.

The CDR3 DNA reads TGTGCCAGCAGTTTGACGGACGGCTCACCCCTCCACTTT. It translates to CASSLTDGSPLHF. The gene calls are TRBV12-3 or TRBV12-4 and TRBJ1-6, with D unresolved. V lost 3 bases and J lost 10, with 10 bases in between. This CDR3 is built from 13 residues.

This rearrangement joins TRBV19 to TRBJ2-3, with D perhaps matching TRBD1 (6 bases). The CDR3 is 17 residues long. Germline lookup yields CDR1 LNHDA and CDR2 SQIVND (reference sequence). V was pared by 2 bases and J by 2 bases, with 17 bases between. In DNA, the CDR3 is TGTGCCAGTAGTATAAAAGCTAGGACAGTGATCACAGATACGCAGTATTTT. It is translated as CASSIKARTVITDTQYF.

The chain carries TRBV7-2 and TRBJ2-4; 11 nucleotides agree with TRBD2. Germline CDR1 SGHTA, CDR2 FQGNSA. V gave up 5 bases and J gave up 4 bases; unmatched junction bases: 4. This CDR3 spans 15 amino acids. The CDR3 sequence is CASSLLAGDKNIQYF. As DNA, the CDR3 is TGTGCCAGCAGCCTACTAGCGGGGGATAAAAACATTCAGTACTTC.

This rearrangement joins TRBV2 to TRBJ1-5; no reliable D call. The CDR3 sequence is 13 residues long. Germline V gene data show CDR1 as SNHLY and CDR2 as FYNNEI. Trimming took off 3 bases at V and 5 bases at J, with 8 bases between the two ends. CDR3 region: CASSELRDQPQHF. The DNA of the CDR3 is TGTGCCAGCAGTGAGCTTCGGGATCAGCCCCAGCATTTT.

The rearrangement links TRBV19 to TRBJ1-5; D is undetermined. Germline V CDR1 and CDR2: LNHDA, SQIVND (reference sequence). This CDR3 is built from 13 residues. Trimming took off 2 bases at V and 7 bases at J, with 9 bases between the two ends. The CDR3 region has the DNA TGTGCCAGTAGTATACGGGTAGCGCAGCCCCAGCATTTT. Its translation: CASSIRVAQPQHF.

In nucleotides, the CDR3 is TGTGCCAGTAGTGCAACCTATCAGCCCCAGCATTTT. Its translation: CASSATYQPQHF. The chain combines TRBV19 with TRBJ1-5; D is ambiguous. V gave up 5 bases and J gave up 5 bases, with 7 bases separating them. Germline lookup yields CDR1 LNHDA and CDR2 SQIVND (reference sequence). The CDR3 sequence is 12 residues long.

The rearrangement links TRBV5-1 to TRBJ2-1, with D unclear. The CDR3 runs to 15 residues. CDR1 and CDR2 from the germline V gene are SGHRS and YFSETQ. Trimming cost V 4 bases and J 0 bases, with 11 bases left between them. CDR3 bases: TGCGCCAGCAGCCAAAATCCGGGCTCCTACAATGAGCAGTTCTTC. Encoded protein: CASSQNPGSYNEQFF.

This sequence joins TRBV21-1 and TRBJ2-2; the D call of TRBD2 is as the table states it, not checked on the DNA. TRBV21-1 is deemed a pseudogene. The CDR3 runs to 17 residues. CDR3 nucleotides: TGTGCCAGCAGCCCCGGATGCGGGGGTCAGAACACCGGGGAGCTGTTTTTT. Its protein product is CASSPGCGGQNTGELFF.

This chain links TRBV11-3 with TRBJ2-3; tentative D call: TRBD1 (6 bases). Germline loops: CDR1 SGHNT, CDR2 YENEEA. V gave up 4 bases and J gave up 0 bases, with 17 bases separating them. CDR3 length: 17 amino acids. The CDR3 loop reads CASSSQRAGASTDTQYF. CDR3 DNA: TGTGCCAGCAGCTCTCAGAGGGCAGGGGCTAGCACAGATACGCAGTATTTT.

V usage is TRBV7-9 and J usage is TRBJ2-1; D is unresolved. The V gene lost 5 bases and the J gene lost 2 bases, with 16 bases spanning the gap. Germline CDR1 is SEHNR and CDR2 is FQNEAQ (reference sequence). There are 16 residues in the CDR3. CDR3 in amino acids: CASSPRDLLAYNEQFF. In nucleotides, the CDR3 is TGTGCCAGCAGCCCGCGAGACCTGTTAGCCTACAATGAGCAGTTCTTC. Combining the CDR3 with reference TRBV7-9 and TRBJ2-1 gives the whole variable domain DTGVSQNPRHKITKRGQNVTFRCDPISEHNRLYWYRQTLGQGPEFLTYFQNEAQLEKSRLLSDRFSAERPKGSFSTLEIQRTEQGDSAMYLCASSPRDLLAYNEQFFGPGTRLTVL.